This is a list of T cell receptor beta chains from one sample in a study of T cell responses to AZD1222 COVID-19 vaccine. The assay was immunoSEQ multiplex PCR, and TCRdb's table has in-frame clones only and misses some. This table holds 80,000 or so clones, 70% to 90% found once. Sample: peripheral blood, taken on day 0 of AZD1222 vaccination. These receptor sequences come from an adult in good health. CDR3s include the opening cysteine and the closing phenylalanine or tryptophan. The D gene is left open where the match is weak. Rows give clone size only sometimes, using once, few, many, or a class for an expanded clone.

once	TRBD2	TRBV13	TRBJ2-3	TGTGCCAGCAGCTTAAAATCGGCGGGAGGGCGTCAGGATACGCAGTATTTT	CASSLKSAGGRQDTQYF
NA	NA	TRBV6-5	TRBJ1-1	TGTGCCAGCAGACCCCGACAAGTCCTAGGCACTGAAGCTTTCTTT	CASRPRQVLGTEAFF
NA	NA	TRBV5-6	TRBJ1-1	TGTGCCAGCCGAAAACCAGGGGTTACCACTGAAGCTTTCTTT	CASRKPGVTTEAFF
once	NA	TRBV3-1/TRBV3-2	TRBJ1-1	TGTGCCAGCAGCCAATTAGTGGGACCTGAAGCTTTCTTT	CASSQLVGPEAFF
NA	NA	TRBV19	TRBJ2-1	TGTGCCAGTATTGAAGGCGGACAACCCGTCGGGGAGCAGTTCTTC	CASIEGGQPVGEQFF
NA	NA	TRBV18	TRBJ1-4	TGTGCCAGCTCACCAGGACAGTCGGTTGCAACTAATGAAAAACTGTTTTTT	CASSPGQSVATNEKLFF
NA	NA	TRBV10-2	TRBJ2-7	TGCGCCAGCAGTGGGTTAGACCCCCCTTACGAGCAGTACTTC	CASSGLDPPYEQYF
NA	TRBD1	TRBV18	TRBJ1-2	TGTGCCAGCTCACCGGAGCAGGGGGCTAACTATGGCTACACCTTC	CASSPEQGANYGYTF
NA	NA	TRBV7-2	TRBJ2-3	TGTGCCAGCAGCTTAGACGGGAGAGGTACGCAGTATTTT	CASSLDGRGTQYF
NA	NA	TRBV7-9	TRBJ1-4	TGTGCCAGCAGCTTAGCAAAGGGGCAATATGAAAAACTGTTTTTT	CASSLAKGQYEKLFF
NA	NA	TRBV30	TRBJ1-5	TGTGCCTGGACCGTCGGGAATCAGCCCCAGCATTTT	CAWTVGNQPQHF
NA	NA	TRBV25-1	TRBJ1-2	TGTGCCAGCAGTGATGTCAGGAATTATGGCTACACCTTC	CASSDVRNYGYTF
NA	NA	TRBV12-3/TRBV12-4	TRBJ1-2	TGTGCCAGCAGTTTGACGGTTTCCTATGGCTACACCTTC	CASSLTVSYGYTF
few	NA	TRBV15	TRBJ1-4	TGTGCCACCAGCAAAAATGAAAAACTGTTTTTT	CATSKNEKLFF
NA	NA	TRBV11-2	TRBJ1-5	TGTGCCAGCAGCTTAAACGGGCAGATCAATCAGCCCCAGCATTTT	CASSLNGQINQPQHF
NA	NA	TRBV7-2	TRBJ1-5	TGTGCCAGCAGCTTCGGCAGAAACAATCAGCCCCAGCATTTT	CASSFGRNNQPQHF
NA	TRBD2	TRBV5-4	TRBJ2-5	TGTGCCAGCAGCTTGTGGAGGGGAGGGGAGACCCAGTACTTC	CASSLWRGGETQYF
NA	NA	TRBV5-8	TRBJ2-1	TGTGCCAGCAGCTTGGGAGCGAGCGCCGTCTACAATGAGCAGTTCTTC	CASSLGASAVYNEQFF
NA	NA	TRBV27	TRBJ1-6	TGTGCCAGCAGTTTAGGCTGGGACACTTATAATTCACCCCTCCACTTT	CASSLGWDTYNSPLHF
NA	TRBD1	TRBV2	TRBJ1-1	TGTGCCAGCACCATTAGGACAGGGACTGAAGCTTTCTTT	CASTIRTGTEAFF
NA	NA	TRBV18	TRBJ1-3	TGTGCCAGCTCACCAGTGGGTCCAGGGCCTCGCTCTGGAAACACCATATATTTT	CASSPVGPGPRSGNTIYF
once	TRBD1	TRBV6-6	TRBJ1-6	TGTGCCAGCAGTGCTGGGGACAGGGCCTTTTCACCCCTCCACTTT	CASSAGDRAFSPLHF
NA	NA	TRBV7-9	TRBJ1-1	TGTGCCAGCAGCTTACGAGGGGACCACACTGAAGCTTTCTTT	CASSLRGDHTEAFF
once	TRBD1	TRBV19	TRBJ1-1	TGTGCCAGTACTTACGACGGGACAGGGGACACTGAAGCTTTCTTT	CASTYDGTGDTEAFF
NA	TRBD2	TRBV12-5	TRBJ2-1	TGTGCTAGTGGTCGGGGACTAGCGGAAAAGGATGAGCAGTTCTTC	CASGRGLAEKDEQFF
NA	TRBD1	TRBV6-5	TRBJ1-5	TGTGCCAGCACTTACTGGGACAGGGACAATCAGCCCCAGCATTTT	CASTYWDRDNQPQHF
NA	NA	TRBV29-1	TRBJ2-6	TGCAGCGTGGCAGCCTCTGGGGCCAACGTCCTGACTTTC	CSVAASGANVLTF
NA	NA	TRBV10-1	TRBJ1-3	TGCGCCAGCAGCTCTGGAAACACCATATATTTT	CASSSGNTIYF
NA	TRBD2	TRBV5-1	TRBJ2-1	TGCGCCAGCAGCTTCTTCGGACTAGCGGGCCCGGGGGGTGAGCAGTTCTTC	CASSFFGLAGPGGEQFF
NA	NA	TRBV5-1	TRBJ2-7	TGCGCCAGCAGCACCTTCGGACAGTCTAGGACCTACGAGCAGTACTTC	CASSTFGQSRTYEQYF
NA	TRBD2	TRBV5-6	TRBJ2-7	TGTGCCAGCAGCTTGGGACTAGCAGACTACGAGCAGTACTTC	CASSLGLADYEQYF
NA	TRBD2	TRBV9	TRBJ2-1	TGTGCCAGCAGCGTATCCGGGACTAGCGGGATCTACAATGAGCAGTTCTTC	CASSVSGTSGIYNEQFF
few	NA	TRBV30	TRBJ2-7	TGTGCCTGGACAAAGAGCTCCTACGAGCAGTACTTC	CAWTKSSYEQYF
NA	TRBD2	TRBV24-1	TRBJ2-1	TGTGCCACCAGTGATAGTACTAGCGGGAGAAGCGATGAGCAGTTCTTC	CATSDSTSGRSDEQFF
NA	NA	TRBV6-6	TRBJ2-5	TGTGCCAGCAGCCGGAGGGCCCCAGAGACCCAGTACTTC	CASSRRAPETQYF
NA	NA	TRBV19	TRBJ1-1	TGTGCCAGTAGTGATGACAGGAGGAACACTGAAGCTTTCTTT	CASSDDRRNTEAFF
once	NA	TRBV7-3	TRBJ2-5	TGTGCCAGCAGCCGTAATAACGGGTTACAAGAGACCCAGTACTTC	CASSRNNGLQETQYF
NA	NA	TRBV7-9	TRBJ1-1	TGTGCCAGCAGCTTAAAGGAGGGGCTGAACACTGAAGCTTTCTTT	CASSLKEGLNTEAFF
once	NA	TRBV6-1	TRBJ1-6	TGTGCCAGCAGTGAACGGGACACGGATAATTCACCCCTCCACTTT	CASSERDTDNSPLHF
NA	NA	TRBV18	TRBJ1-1	TGTGCCAGCTCACCAATGGCAACAGCCATAGGGACTGAAGCTTTCTTT	CASSPMATAIGTEAFF
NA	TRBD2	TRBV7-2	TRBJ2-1	TGTGCCAGCAGCTCACGGACTAGCGGGAGGGTCTACAATGAGCAGTTCTTC	CASSSRTSGRVYNEQFF
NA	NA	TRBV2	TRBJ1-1	TGTGCCAGCAACGCAGACAGCCGAATGAACACTGAAGCTTTCTTT	CASNADSRMNTEAFF
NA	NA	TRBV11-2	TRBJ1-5	TGTGCCAGCAGCTTAGGCGGGGCCCATCAGCCCCAGCATTTT	CASSLGGAHQPQHF
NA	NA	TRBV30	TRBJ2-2	TGTGCTGGCCGGCTCGCGGGAAGAACCGGGGAGCTGTTTTTT	CAGRLAGRTGELFF
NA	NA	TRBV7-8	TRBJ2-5	TGTGCCAGCAGCCAGGGCCGCCAAGAGACCCAGTACTTC	CASSQGRQETQYF
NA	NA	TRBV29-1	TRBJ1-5	TGCAGCGTGACGGACAGAGACAATCAGCCCCAGCATTTT	CSVTDRDNQPQHF
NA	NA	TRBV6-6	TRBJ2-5	TGTGCCAGCAGTTACTCAAGCCAATGGGAGACCCAGTACTTC	CASSYSSQWETQYF
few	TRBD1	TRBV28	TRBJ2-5	TGTGCCAGCACTCCTGACAGGGGGGTGAATATGGAGACCCAGTACTTC	CASTPDRGVNMETQYF
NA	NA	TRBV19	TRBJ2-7	TGTGCCAGTAGTCTCAGAGGGGGGCCCTACGAGCAGTACTTC	CASSLRGGPYEQYF
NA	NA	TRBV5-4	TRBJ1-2	TGTGCCAGCAGCTTAGACAGGACTAACTATGGCTACACCTTC	CASSLDRTNYGYTF
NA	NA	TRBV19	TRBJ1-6	TGTGCCAGTAGTATAGCAGGGAGTAGGTACTCACCCCTCCACTTT	CASSIAGSRYSPLHF
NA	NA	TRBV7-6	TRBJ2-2	TGTGCCAGCAGCCCCGGGCAGGGTGAGACCGGGGAGCTGTTTTTT	CASSPGQGETGELFF
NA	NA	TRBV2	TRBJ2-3	TGTGCCAGCAGTTCAGATACGCAGTATTTT	CASSSDTQYF
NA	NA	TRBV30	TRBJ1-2	TGTGCCTGGAGTGGGGGCAGCTATGGCTACACCTTC	CAWSGGSYGYTF
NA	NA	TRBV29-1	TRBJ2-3	TGCAGCGTAGCCACTCATAAGGGGTTCGGCCCAGATACGCAGTATTTT	CSVATHKGFGPDTQYF
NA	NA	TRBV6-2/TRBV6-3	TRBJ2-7	TGTGCCAGCAGCCCCCGAAGGGTTTTTTCCTCCTACGAGCAGTACTTC	CASSPRRVFSSYEQYF
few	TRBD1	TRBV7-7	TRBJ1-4	TGTGCTAGCAGCTTAGGGGACAGGGCCGATGAAAAACTGTTTTTT	CASSLGDRADEKLFF
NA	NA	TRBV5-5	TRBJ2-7	TGTGCCAGCAGCTTGGGGCCGGGTATCTCCTACGAGCAGTACTTC	CASSLGPGISYEQYF
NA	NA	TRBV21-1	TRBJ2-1	TGTGCCAGCAGCACCGAGGCCCAAACAGCCTACAATGAGCAGTTCTTC	CASSTEAQTAYNEQFF